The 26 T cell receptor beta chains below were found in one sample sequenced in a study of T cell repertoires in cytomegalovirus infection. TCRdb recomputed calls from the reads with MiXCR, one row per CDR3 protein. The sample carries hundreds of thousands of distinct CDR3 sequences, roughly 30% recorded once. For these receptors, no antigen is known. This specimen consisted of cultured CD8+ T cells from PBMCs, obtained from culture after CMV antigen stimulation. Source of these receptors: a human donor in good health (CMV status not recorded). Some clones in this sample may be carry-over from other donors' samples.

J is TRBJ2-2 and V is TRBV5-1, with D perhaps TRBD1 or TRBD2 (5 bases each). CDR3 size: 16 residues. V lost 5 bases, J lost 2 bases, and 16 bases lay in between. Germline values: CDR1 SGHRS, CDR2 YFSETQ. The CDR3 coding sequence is TGCGCCAGCAGTTTTCCGGGACGGACTAACACCGGGGAGCTGTTTTTT. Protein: CASSFPGRTNTGELFF.

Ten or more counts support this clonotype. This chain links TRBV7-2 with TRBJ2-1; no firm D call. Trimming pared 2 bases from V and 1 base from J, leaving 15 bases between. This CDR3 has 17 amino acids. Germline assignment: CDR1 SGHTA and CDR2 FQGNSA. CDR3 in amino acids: CASSLLPSDVSYNEQFF. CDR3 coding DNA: TGTGCCAGCAGCTTATTGCCTTCGGACGTTTCCTACAATGAGCAGTTCTTC.

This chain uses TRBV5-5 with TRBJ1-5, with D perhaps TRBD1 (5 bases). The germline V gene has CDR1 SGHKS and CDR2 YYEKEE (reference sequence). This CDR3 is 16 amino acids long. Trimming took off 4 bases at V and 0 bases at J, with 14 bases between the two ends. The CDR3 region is CASSEGHPYSNQPQHF. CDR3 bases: TGTGCCAGCAGCGAAGGACATCCTTATAGCAATCAGCCCCAGCATTTT. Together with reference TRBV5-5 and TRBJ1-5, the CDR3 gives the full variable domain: DAGVTQSPTHLIKTRGQQVTLRCSPISGHKSVSWYQQVLGQGPQFIFQYYEKEERGRGNFPDRFSARQFPNYSSELNVNALLLGDSALYLCASSEGHPYSNQPQHFGDGTRLSIL.

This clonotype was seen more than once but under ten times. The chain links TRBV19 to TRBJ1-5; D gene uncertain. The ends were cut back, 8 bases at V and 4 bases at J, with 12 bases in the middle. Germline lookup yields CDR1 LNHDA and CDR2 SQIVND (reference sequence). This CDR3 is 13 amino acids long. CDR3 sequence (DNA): TGTGCCAGTTCCGAACTGAGGAATCAGCCCCAGCATTTT. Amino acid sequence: CASSELRNQPQHF.

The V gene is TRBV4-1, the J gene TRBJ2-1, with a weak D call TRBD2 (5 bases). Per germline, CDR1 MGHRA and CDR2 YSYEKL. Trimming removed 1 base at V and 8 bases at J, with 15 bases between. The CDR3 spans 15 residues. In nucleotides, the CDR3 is TGCGCCAGCAGCCAAGGAAGGCCGGCCGGGGATGAGCAGTTCTTC. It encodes CASSQGRPAGDEQFF.

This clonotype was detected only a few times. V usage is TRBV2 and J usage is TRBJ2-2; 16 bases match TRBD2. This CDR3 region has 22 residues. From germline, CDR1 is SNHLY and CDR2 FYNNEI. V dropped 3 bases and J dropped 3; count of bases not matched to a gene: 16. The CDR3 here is CASSDGVTPGLAGGPDTGELFF. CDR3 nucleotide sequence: TGTGCCAGCAGTGACGGGGTTACTCCGGGACTAGCGGGGGGGCCGGACACCGGGGAGCTGTTTTTT.

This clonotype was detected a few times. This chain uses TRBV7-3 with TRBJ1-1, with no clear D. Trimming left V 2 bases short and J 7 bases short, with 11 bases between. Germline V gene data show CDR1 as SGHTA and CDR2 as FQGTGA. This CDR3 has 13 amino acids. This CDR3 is CASSLSLSREAFF. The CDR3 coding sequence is TGTGCCAGCAGCTTATCCCTCTCTCGTGAAGCTTTCTTT.

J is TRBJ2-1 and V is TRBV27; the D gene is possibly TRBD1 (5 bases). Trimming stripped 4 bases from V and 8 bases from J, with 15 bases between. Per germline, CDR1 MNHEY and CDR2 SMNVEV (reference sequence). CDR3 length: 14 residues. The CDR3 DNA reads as TGTGCCAGCAGTTGGAGATCTCTCAGGGATGAGCAGTTCTTC. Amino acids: CASSWRSLRDEQFF.

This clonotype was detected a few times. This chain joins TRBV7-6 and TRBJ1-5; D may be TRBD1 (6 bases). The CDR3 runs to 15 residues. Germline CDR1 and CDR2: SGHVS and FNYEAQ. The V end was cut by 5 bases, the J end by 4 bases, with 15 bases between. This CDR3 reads CASSAWTEPNQPQHF. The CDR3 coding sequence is TGTGCCAGCAGCGCCTGGACAGAACCGAATCAGCCCCAGCATTTT. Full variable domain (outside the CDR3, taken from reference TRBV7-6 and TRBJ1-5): GAGVSQSPRYKVTKRGQDVALRCDPISGHVSLYWYRQALGQGPEFLTYFNYEAQQDKSGLPNDRFSAERPEGSISTLTIQRTEQRDSAMYRCASSAWTEPNQPQHFGDGTRLSIL.

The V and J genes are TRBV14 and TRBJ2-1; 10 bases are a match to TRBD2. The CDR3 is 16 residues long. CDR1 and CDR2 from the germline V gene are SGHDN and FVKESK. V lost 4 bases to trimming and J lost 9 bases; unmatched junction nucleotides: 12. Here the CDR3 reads CASSPLGASGGVEQFF. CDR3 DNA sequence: TGTGCCAGCAGCCCCTTGGGGGCTAGCGGGGGTGTTGAGCAGTTCTTC.

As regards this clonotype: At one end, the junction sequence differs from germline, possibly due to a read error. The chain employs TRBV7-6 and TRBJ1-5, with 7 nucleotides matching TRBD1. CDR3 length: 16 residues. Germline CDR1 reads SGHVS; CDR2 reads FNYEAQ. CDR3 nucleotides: TGTGCCAGCAGCCACGACTTGGACAGGAGCAATCAGCCTCAGCATTTT. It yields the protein CASSHDLDRSNQPQHF.

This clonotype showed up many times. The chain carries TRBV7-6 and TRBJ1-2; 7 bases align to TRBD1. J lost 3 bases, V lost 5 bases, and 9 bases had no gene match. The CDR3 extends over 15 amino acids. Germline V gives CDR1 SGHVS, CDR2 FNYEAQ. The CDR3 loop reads CASSQRQGEDYGYTF. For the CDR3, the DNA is TGTGCCAGCAGCCAACGACAGGGAGAAGACTATGGCTACACCTTC.

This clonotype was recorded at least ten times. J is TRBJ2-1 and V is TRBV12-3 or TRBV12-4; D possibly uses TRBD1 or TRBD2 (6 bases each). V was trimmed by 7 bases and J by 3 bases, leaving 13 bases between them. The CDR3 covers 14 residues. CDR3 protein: CASTMGGLYNEQFF. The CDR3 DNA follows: TGTGCCAGCACCATGGGGGGCCTCTACAATGAGCAGTTCTTC.

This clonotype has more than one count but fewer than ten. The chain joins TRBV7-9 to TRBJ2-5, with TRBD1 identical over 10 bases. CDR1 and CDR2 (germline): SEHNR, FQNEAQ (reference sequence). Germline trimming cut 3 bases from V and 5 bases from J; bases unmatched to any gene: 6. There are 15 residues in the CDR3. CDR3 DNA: TGTGCCAGCAGCTTGGTGACAGGGGGCGGTGAGACCCAGTACTTC. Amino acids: CASSLVTGGGETQYF.

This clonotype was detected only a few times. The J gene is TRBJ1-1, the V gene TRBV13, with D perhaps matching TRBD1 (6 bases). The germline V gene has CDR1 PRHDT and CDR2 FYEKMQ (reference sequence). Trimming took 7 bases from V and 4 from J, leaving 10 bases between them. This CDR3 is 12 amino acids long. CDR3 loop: CASILRGTEAFF. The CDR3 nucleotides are TGTGCCAGCATCCTCAGGGGCACTGAAGCTTTCTTT.

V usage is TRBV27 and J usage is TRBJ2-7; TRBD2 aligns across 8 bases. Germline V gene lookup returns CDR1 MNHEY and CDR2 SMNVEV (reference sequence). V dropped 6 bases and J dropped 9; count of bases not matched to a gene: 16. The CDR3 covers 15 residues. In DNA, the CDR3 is TGTGCCAGCAGCCTGCTAGCCGGGGGGGCCGGTGGGCAGTACTTC. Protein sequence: CASSLLAGGAGGQYF.

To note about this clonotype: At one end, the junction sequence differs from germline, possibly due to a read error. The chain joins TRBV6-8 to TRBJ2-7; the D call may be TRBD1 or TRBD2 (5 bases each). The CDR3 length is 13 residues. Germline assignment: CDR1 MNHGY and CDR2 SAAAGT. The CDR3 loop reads CASSPPRGDDQYF. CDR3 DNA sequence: TGTGCCAGCAGTCCACCTAGAGGGGACGATCAGTACTTC.

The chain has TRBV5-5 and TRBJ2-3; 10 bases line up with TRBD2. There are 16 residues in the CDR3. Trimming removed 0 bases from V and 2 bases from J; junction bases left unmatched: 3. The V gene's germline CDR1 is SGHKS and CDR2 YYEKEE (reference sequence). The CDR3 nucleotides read TGTGCCAGCAGCTTGGAACTAGCGGGGCACACAGATACGCAGTATTTT. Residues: CASSLELAGHTDTQYF.

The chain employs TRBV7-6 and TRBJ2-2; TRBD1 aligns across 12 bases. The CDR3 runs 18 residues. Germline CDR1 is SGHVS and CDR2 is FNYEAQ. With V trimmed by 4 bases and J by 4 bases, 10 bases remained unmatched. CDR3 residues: CASSSRRGDRGPTGELFF. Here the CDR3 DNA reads TGTGCCAGCAGCTCAAGAAGGGGGGACAGGGGGCCCACCGGGGAGCTGTTTTTT.

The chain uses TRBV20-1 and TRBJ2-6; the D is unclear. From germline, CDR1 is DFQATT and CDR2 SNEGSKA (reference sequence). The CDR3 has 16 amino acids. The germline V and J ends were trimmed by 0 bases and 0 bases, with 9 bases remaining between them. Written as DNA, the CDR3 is TGCAGTGCTAGAGATTCCAGGAGCTCTGGGGCCAACGTCCTGACTTTC. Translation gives CSARDSRSSGANVLTF.

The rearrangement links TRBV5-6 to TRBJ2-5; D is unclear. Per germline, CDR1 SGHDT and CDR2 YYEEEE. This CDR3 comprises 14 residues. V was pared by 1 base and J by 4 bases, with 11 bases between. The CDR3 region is CASSLLLVPETQYF. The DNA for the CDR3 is TGTGCCAGCAGCTTGTTGCTAGTCCCAGAGACCCAGTACTTC.

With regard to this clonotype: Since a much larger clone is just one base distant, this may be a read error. The CDR3 loop is CASSLALGGSYNSPLHF. Here the CDR3 DNA reads TGTGCCAGCAGCTTGGCTCTAGGGGGCTCCTATAATTCACCCCTCCACTTT. This chain links TRBV7-6 with TRBJ1-6; TRBD1 is a possible D gene (6 bases). V was cut by 3 bases and J by 0 bases, with 12 bases left in between. The V gene's germline CDR1 is SGHVS and CDR2 FNYEAQ. The CDR3 is made up of 17 amino acids.

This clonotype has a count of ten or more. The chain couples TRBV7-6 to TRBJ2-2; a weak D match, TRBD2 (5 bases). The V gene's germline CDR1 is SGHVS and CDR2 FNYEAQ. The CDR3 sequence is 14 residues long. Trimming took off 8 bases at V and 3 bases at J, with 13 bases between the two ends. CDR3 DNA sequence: TGTGCCAGCGGCCCGGAGGCTTACACCGGGGAGCTGTTTTTT. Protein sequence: CASGPEAYTGELFF. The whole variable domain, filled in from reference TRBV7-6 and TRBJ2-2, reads GAGVSQSPRYKVTKRGQDVALRCDPISGHVSLYWYRQALGQGPEFLTYFNYEAQQDKSGLPNDRFSAERPEGSISTLTIQRTEQRDSAMYRCASGPEAYTGELFFGEGSRLTVL.

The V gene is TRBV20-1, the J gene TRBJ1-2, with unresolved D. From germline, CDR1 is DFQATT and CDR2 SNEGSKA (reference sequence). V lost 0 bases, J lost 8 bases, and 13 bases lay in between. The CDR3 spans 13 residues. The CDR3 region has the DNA TGCAGTGCTAGAGATCCCGGGGAGAGGGGCTACACCTTC. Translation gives CSARDPGERGYTF.

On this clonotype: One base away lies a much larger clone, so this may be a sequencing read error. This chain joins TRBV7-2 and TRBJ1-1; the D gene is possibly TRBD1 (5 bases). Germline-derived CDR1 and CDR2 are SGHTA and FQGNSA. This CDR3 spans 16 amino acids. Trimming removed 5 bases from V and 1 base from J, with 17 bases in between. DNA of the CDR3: TGTGCCAGCAGCCACCTTTGGACATGGGAGAACACTGAAGCTTTCTTT. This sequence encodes CASSHLWTWENTEAFF.

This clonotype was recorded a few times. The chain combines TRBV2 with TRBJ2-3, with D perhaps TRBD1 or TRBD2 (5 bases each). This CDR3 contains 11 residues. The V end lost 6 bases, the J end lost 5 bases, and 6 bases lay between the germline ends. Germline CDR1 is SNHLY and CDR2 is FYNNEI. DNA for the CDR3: TGTGCCAGCAGGGGGGAAGATACGCAGTATTTT. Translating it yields CASRGEDTQYF.